These 4 T cell receptor beta chains originate from one sample sequenced in a study of shared clonotypes between healthy human individuals. TCRdb's copy holds only in-frame clones and misses some; the assay was immunoSEQ multiplex PCR. This table has under 2.5 million clones, around 93% appearing once. Sequencing was performed on naive CD4+ T cells from PBMCs. Subset described: CD45RA+ positively selected. These receptors were taken from a young man in good health. Some clones in this sample may be carry-over from other donors' samples.

With respect to this clone: The sample contains more than one DNA sequence encoding this CDR3. This chain connects TRBV18 to TRBJ2-7, with 12 bases lining up with TRBD1. The germline CDR1 and CDR2 sequences are KGHSH and LQKENI. V dropped 3 bases and J dropped 5; count of bases not matched to a gene: 2. This CDR3 spans 14 amino acids. This CDR3 is CASSPGTGGDEQYF. The CDR3 DNA reads as TGTGCCAGCTCACCGGGGACAGGGGGCGACGAGCAGTACTTC.

The chain uses TRBV28 and TRBJ2-6; D ambiguous. V was trimmed by 2 bases and J by 0 bases, leaving 5 bases between them. Looked up from germline, CDR1 is MDHEN and CDR2 is SYDVKM. This CDR3 is built from 15 residues. CDR3 region: CASSLRVSGANVLTF. In DNA, the CDR3 is TGTGCCAGCAGTTTACGGGTCTCTGGGGCCAACGTCCTGACTTTC.

The chain uses TRBV7-3 and TRBJ2-2, with 7 bases that match TRBD2. The CDR3 contains 14 residues. The V gene's germline CDR1 is SGHTA and CDR2 FQGTGA. V lost 6 bases to trimming and J lost 5 bases; unmatched junction nucleotides: 6. CDR3 DNA sequence: TGTGCCAGCAGGTTGGGACTACCTACCGGGGAGCTGTTTTTT. The encoded protein is CASRLGLPTGELFF. The variable domain in full, completed from reference TRBV7-3 and TRBJ2-2, reads GAGVSQTPSNKVTEKGKYVELRCDPISGHTALYWYRQSLGQGPEFLIYFQGTGAADDSGLPNDRFFAVRPEGSVSTLKIQRTERGDSAVYLCASRLGLPTGELFFGEGSRLTVL.

The J gene is TRBJ1-5, the V gene TRBV7-2; D not resolved. V was clipped by 3 bases and J by 11 bases, with 20 bases between them. CDR1 is SGHTA, CDR2 FQGNSA, per germline. The CDR3 covers 15 residues. CDR3 loop: CASSFYRTTLATQHF. CDR3 nucleotides: TGTGCCAGCAGCTTTTACAGAACCACCCTTGCGACCCAGCATTTT.